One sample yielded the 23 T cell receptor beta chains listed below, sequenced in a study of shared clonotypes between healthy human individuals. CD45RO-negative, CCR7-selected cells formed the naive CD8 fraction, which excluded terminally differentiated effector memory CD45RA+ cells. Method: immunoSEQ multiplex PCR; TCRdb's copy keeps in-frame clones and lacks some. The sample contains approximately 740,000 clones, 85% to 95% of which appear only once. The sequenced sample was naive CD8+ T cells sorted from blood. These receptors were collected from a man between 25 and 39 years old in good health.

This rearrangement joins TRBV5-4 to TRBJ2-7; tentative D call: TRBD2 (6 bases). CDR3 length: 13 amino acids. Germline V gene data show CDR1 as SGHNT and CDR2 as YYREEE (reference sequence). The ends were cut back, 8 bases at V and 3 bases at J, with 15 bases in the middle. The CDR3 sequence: CASSSEAVYEQYF. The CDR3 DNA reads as TGTGCCAGTTCTAGCGAAGCAGTCTACGAGCAGTACTTC.

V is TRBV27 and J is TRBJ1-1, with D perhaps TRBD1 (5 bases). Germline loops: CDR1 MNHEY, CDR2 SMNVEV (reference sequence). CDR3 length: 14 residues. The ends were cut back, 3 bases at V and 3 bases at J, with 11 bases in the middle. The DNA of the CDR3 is TGTGCCAGCAGTTTGCCAGGGATGGACACTGAAGCTTTCTTT. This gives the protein CASSLPGMDTEAFF.

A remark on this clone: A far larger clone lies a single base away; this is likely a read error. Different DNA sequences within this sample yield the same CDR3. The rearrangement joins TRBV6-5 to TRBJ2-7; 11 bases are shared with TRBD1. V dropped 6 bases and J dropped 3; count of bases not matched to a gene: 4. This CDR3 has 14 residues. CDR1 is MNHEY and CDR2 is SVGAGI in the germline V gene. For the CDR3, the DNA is TGTGCCAGCAGCACCGGGACAGGGGGCTACGAGCAGTACTTC. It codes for CASSTGTGGYEQYF.

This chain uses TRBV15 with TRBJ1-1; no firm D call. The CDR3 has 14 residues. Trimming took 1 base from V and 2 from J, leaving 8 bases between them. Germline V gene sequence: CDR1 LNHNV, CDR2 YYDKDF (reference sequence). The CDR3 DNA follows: TGTGCCACCAGCAGAGTATTGGTTAACACTGAAGCTTTCTTT. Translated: CATSRVLVNTEAFF.

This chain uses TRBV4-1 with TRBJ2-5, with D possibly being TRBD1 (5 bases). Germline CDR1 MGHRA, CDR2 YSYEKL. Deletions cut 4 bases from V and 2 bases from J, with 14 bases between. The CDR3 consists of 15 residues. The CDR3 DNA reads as TGCGCCAGCAGCCCTATAGGACAAAGTCAAGAGACCCAGTACTTC. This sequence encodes CASSPIGQSQETQYF.

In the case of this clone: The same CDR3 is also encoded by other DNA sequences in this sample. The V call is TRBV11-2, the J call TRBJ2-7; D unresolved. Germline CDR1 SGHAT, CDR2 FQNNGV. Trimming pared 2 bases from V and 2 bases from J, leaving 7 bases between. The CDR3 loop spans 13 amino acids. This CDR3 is CASSLSETYEQYF. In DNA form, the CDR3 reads TGTGCCAGCAGCTTATCCGAAACCTACGAGCAGTACTTC.

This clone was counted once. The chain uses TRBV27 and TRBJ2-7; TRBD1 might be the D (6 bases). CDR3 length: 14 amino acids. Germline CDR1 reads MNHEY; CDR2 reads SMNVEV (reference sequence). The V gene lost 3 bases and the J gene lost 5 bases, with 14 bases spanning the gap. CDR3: CASSLAGVTHEQYF. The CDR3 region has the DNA TGTGCCAGCAGTTTGGCAGGGGTGACCCACGAGCAGTACTTC.

Here the CDR3 DNA reads TGTGCCAGCAGACCCGGGACTAGCGGGCCGTTGAGGGAGACCCAGTACTTC. It codes for CASRPGTSGPLRETQYF. The V gene is TRBV28, the J gene TRBJ2-5, with 12 bases aligning to TRBD2. Germline CDR1 is MDHEN and CDR2 is SYDVKM. The CDR3 length is 17 residues. The J segment lost 5 bases and the V segment lost 6 bases, leaving 13 bases of the junction unmatched.

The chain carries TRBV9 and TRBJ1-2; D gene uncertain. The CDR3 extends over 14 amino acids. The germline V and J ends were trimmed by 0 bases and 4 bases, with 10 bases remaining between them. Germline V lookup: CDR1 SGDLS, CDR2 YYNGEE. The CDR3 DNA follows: TGTGCCAGCAGCGTAGGTAAGGGCTCCTATGGCTACACCTTC. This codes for CASSVGKGSYGYTF.

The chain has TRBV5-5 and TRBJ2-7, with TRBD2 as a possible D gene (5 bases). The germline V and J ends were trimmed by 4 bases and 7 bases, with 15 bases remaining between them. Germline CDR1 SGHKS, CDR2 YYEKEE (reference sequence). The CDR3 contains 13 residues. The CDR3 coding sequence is TGTGCCAGCAGCCCTCAAAATGGACTGGAGCAGTACTTC. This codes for CASSPQNGLEQYF.

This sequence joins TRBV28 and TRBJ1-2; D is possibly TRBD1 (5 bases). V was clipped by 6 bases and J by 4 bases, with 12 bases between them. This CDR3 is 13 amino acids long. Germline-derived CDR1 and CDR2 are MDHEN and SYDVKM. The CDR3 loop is CASSTGALYGYTF. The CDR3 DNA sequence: TGTGCCAGCAGCACTGGGGCCCTCTATGGCTACACCTTC.

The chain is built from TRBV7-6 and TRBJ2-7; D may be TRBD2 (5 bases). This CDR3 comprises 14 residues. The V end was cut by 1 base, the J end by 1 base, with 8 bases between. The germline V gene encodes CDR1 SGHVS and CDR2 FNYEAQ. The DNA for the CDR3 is TGTGCCAGCAGCTTAGTGGAGGCTTCCTACGAGCAGTACTTC. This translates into CASSLVEASYEQYF. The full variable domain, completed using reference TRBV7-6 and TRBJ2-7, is GAGVSQSPRYKVTKRGQDVALRCDPISGHVSLYWYRQALGQGPEFLTYFNYEAQQDKSGLPNDRFSAERPEGSISTLTIQRTEQRDSAMYRCASSLVEASYEQYFGPGTRLTVT.

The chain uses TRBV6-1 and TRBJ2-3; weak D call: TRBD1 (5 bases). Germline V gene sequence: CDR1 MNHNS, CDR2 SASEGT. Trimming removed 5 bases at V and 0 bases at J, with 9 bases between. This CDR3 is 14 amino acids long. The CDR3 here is CASSSDSSTDTQYF. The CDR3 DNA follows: TGTGCCAGCAGTTCAGACAGTAGCACAGATACGCAGTATTTT.

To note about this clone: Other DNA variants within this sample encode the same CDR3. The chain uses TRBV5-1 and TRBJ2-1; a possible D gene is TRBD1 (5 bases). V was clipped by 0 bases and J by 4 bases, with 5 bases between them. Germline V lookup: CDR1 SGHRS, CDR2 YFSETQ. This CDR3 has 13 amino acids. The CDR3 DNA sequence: TGCGCCAGCAGCTTGGACAGGTACAATGAGCAGTTCTTC. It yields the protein CASSLDRYNEQFF.

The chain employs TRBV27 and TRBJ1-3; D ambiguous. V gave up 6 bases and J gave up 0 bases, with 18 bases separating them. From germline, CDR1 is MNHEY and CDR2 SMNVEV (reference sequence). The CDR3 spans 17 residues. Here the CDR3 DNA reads TGTGCCAGCAGCCCTACAAGGGCAAAACCCTCTGGAAACACCATATATTTT. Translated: CASSPTRAKPSGNTIYF.

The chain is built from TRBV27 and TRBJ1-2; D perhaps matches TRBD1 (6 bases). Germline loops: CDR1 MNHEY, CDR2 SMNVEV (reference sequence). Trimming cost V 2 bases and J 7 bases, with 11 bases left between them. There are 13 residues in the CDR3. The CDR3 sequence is CASSLTGHSGYTF. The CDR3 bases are TGTGCCAGCAGTTTAACAGGGCATAGTGGCTACACCTTC.

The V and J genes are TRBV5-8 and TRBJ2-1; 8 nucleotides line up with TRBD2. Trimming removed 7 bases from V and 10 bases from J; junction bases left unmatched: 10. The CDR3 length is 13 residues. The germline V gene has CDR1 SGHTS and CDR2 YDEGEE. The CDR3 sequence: CASGLTGGIEQFF. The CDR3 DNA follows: TGTGCCAGCGGACTAACGGGAGGGATAGAGCAGTTCTTC.

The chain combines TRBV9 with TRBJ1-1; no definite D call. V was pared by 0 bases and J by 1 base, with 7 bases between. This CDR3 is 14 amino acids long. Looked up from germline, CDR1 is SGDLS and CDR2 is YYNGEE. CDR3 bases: TGTGCCAGCAGCGTAGGGGTTTCGAACACTGAAGCTTTCTTT. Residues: CASSVGVSNTEAFF.

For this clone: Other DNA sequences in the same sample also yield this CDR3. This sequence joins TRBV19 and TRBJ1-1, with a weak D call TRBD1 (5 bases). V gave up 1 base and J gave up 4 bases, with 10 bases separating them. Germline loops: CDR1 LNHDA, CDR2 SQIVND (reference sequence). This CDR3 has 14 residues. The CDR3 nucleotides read TGTGCCAGTAGTATAGGCCAGGGTCTCACTGAAGCTTTCTTT. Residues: CASSIGQGLTEAFF. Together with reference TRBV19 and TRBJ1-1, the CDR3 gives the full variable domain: DGGITQSPKYLFRKEGQNVTLSCEQNLNHDAMYWYRQDPGQGLRLIYYSQIVNDFQKGDIAEGYSVSREKKESFPLTVTSAQKNPTAFYLCASSIGQGLTEAFFGQGTRLTVV.

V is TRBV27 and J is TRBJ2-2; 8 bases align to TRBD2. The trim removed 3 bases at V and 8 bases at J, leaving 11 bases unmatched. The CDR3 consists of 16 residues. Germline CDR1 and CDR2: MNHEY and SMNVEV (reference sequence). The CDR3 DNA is TGTGCCAGCAGTTTTGTTACTAGCGGATCCTGGGGGGAGCTGTTTTTT. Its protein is CASSFVTSGSWGELFF.

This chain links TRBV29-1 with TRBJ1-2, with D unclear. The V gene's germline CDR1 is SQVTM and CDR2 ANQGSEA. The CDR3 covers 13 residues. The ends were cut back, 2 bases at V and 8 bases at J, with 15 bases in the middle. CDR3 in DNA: TGCAGCGTTGAAAAGGACGGAAGTGGAGGCTACACCTTC. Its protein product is CSVEKDGSGGYTF.

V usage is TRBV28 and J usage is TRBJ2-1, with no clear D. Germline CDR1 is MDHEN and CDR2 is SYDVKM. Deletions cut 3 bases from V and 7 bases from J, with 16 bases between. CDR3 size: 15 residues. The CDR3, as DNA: TGTGCCAGCAGTTTCCGAGACCTAATGGGGAATGAGCAGTTCTTC. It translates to CASSFRDLMGNEQFF. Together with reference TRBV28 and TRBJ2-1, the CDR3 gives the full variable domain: DVKVTQSSRYLVKRTGEKVFLECVQDMDHENMFWYRQDPGLGLRLIYFSYDVKMKEKGDIPEGYSVSREKKERFSLILESASTNQTSMYLCASSFRDLMGNEQFFGPGTRLTVL.

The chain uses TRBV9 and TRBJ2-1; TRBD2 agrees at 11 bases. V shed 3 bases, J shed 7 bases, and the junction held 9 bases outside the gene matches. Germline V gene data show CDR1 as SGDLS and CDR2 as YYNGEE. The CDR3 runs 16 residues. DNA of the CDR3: TGTGCCAGCAGCGCCCCGGGGACTAGCGGAATTAATGAGCAGTTCTTC. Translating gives CASSAPGTSGINEQFF.